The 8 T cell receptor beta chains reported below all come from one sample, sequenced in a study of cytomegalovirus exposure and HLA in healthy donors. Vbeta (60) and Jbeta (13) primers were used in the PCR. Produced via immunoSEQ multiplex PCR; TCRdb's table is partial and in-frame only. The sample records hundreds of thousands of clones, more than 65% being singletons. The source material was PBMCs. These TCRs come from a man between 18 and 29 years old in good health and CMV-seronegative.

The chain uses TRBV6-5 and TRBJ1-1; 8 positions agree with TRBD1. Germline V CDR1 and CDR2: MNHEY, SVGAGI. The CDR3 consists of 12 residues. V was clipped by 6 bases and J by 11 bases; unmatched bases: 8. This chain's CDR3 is CASSPDRGQAFF. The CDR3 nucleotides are TGTGCCAGCAGCCCCGACAGGGGTCAGGCTTTCTTT.

CDR3 nucleotide sequence: TGTGCCACATTGAGAGGTGGCTACACCTTC. Its protein product is CATLRGGYTF. The chain is built from TRBV6-5 and TRBJ1-2; no reliable D call. Germline values: CDR1 MNHEY, CDR2 SVGAGI. The CDR3 spans 10 residues. Trimming pared 10 bases from V and 7 bases from J, leaving 10 bases between.

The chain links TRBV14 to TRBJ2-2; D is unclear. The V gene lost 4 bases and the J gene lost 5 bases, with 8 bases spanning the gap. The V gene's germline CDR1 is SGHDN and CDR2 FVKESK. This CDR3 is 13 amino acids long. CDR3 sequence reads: CASSPGWTGELFF. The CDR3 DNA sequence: TGTGCCAGCAGCCCCGGGTGGACCGGGGAGCTGTTTTTT.

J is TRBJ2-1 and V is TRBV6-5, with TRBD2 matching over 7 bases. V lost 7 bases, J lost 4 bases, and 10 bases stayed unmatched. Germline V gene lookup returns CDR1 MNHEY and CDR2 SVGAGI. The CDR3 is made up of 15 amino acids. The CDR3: CASKLADNLYNEQFF. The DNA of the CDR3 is TGTGCCAGCAAGCTAGCGGACAACCTATACAATGAGCAGTTCTTC.

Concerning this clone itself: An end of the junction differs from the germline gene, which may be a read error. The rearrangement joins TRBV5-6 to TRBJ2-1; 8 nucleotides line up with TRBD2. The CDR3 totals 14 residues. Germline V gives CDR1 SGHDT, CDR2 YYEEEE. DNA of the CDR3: TGTGCGAGCATAGGAAGCGGGAGAAGAGGTGAGCAGTTCTTC. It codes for CASIGSGRRGEQFF.

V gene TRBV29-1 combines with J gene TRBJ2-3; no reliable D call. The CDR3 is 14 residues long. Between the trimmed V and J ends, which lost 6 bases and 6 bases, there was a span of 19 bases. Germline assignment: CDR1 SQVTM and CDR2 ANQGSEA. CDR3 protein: CSVPPSTRPDTQYF. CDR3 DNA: TGCAGCGTCCCCCCGTCGACTCGGCCTGATACGCAGTATTTT.

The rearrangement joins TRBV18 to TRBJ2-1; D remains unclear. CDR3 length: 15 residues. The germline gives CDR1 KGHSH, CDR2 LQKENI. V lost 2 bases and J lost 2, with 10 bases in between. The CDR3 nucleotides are TGTGCCAGCTCACCAAATCAGAACACCTACAATGAGCAGTTCTTC. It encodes CASSPNQNTYNEQFF.

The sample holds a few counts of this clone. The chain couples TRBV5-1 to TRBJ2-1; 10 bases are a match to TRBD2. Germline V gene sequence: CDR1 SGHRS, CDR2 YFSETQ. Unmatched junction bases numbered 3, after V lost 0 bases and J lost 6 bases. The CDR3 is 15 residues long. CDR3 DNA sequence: TGCGCCAGCAGCTTGGGAGCGGGAGGGCCCAATGAGCAGTTCTTC. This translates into CASSLGAGGPNEQFF.